The rows below give T cell receptor beta chains drawn from one sample of a study of blood T cell repertoires in COVID-19. Generated by immunoSEQ multiplex PCR, the TCRdb table keeps only in-frame clones and is missing some. Of tens of thousands of clones listed, 76% were seen once; the top ten hold about 15%. What was sequenced was peripheral blood. The origin of the receptors is a man in his fifties or sixties with COVID-19, enrolled during active disease. Each CDR3 is given with its conserved first and last residue. The D gene is left open where the match is weak. Only some rows state a clone size, as once, few, many or a class for expanded clones.

>TRBD2|TRBV7-3|TRBJ2-3|.
CASSLRPYAGGSTDTQYF
TGTGCCAGCAGCTTAAGGCCCTATGCGGGGGGGAGCACAGATACGCAGTATTTT
>.|TRBV15|TRBJ2-1|.
CATSRYRNEQFF
TGTGCCACCAGCAGATATCGGAATGAGCAGTTCTTC
>.|TRBV12-3/TRBV12-4|TRBJ1-1|.
CASSLGGGTEAFF
TGTGCCAGCAGTTTAGGAGGAGGCACTGAAGCTTTCTTT
>.|TRBV9|TRBJ2-5|.
CASSVATGSQETQYF
TGTGCCAGCAGCGTAGCTACAGGGAGTCAAGAGACCCAGTACTTC
>TRBD2|TRBV4-1|TRBJ2-1|.
CASSQLPSGTYSYNEQFF
TGCGCCAGCAGCCAACTTCCTAGCGGAACCTACTCCTACAATGAGCAGTTCTTC
>TRBD1|TRBV24-1|TRBJ1-4|.
CATSEAGTGNEKLFF
TGTGCCACCAGTGAAGCCGGGACAGGGAATGAAAAACTGTTTTTT
>.|TRBV19|TRBJ2-3|.
CASSMPQLQQYF
TGTGCCAGTAGTATGCCTCAGTTGCAGCAGTATTTT
>.|TRBV4-1|TRBJ2-1|.
CASSQDRISTEQFF
TGCGCCAGCAGCCAAGACAGGATCTCCACTGAGCAGTTCTTC
>.|TRBV7-3|TRBJ2-1|.
CASSPREGSGEQFF
TGTGCCAGCAGCCCGCGTGAGGGTTCGGGGGAGCAGTTCTTC
>TRBD2|TRBV5-1|TRBJ2-3|few
CASSLGLAGNRLDTQYF
TGCGCCAGCAGCTTGGGACTAGCGGGAAATCGCCTAGATACGCAGTATTTT
>.|TRBV4-2|TRBJ2-7|.
CASSQDDPRSTYEQYF
TGTGCCAGCAGCCAAGATGATCCCAGGTCTACCTACGAGCAGTACTTC
>.|TRBV5-1|TRBJ1-4|few
CASSPEMDEKLFF
TGCGCCAGCAGCCCGGAGATGGATGAAAAACTGTTTTTT
>.|TRBV14|TRBJ1-6|few
CASSQDQGIRSPLHF
TGTGCCAGCAGCCAAGATCAGGGGATACGATCACCCCTCCACTTT
>TRBD2|TRBV29-1|TRBJ2-1|once
CSAAGTSGRGNNEQFF
TGCAGCGCCGCCGGGACTAGCGGGAGGGGAAACAATGAGCAGTTCTTC
>TRBD2|TRBV9|TRBJ2-7|.
CASSVGTSPWEQYF
TGTGCCAGCAGCGTAGGGACTAGCCCCTGGGAGCAGTACTTC
>.|TRBV29-1|TRBJ2-7|once
CSVATTGSITYYEQYF
TGCAGCGTCGCAACAACGGGATCGATAACCTACTACGAGCAGTACTTC
>TRBD1|TRBV19|TRBJ2-7|.
CASSRDRSSYEQYF
TGTGCCAGTAGTAGGGACAGAAGCTCCTACGAGCAGTACTTC
>TRBD1|TRBV9|TRBJ2-7|.
CASSGGQGSWEQYF
TGTGCCAGCAGCGGGGGACAGGGGTCATGGGAGCAGTACTTC
>.|TRBV9|TRBJ2-7|.
CASSVDGNLYEQYF
TGTGCCAGCAGCGTAGACGGGAACCTATACGAGCAGTACTTC
>.|TRBV7-9|TRBJ1-2|.
CASSPPSKGQGGYTF
TGTGCCAGCAGCCCACCGAGTAAGGGTCAGGGTGGCTACACCTTC
>.|TRBV30|TRBJ1-1|.
CAWSTHRDMNTEAFF
TGTGCCTGGAGTACCCACAGGGACATGAACACTGAAGCTTTCTTT
>.|TRBV27|TRBJ2-5|.
CASSLAGDTYPQYF
TGTGCCAGCAGTTTAGCAGGGGATACGTATCCCCAGTACTTC
>.|TRBV11-2|TRBJ1-2|few
CASSSRGGYTF
TGTGCCAGCAGCTCCAGGGGTGGCTACACCTTC
>TRBD1|TRBV5-6|TRBJ1-2|.
CASSLGRTGDYGYTF
TGTGCCAGCAGCTTGGGCCGTACAGGGGACTATGGCTACACCTTC
>.|TRBV7-6|TRBJ2-7|.
CASSLAARGGEQYF
TGTGCCAGCAGCTTAGCTGCCCGAGGGGGCGAGCAGTACTTC
>.|TRBV27|TRBJ2-7|.
CASSFPPNYEQYF
TGTGCCAGCAGTTTCCCCCCTAACTACGAGCAGTACTTC
>.|TRBV18|TRBJ1-1|.
CASSPEVGAFF
TGTGCCAGCTCCCCAGAGGTCGGGGCTTTCTTT
>TRBD2|TRBV11-2|TRBJ2-5|.
CASSSGGGGRGYQYF
TGTGCCAGCAGCTCCGGAGGGGGCGGGAGGGGGTACCAGTACTTC
>TRBD2|TRBV5-3|TRBJ2-1|.
CARSSPRLAGPELNNEQFF
TGTGCCAGAAGTTCTCCGAGACTAGCGGGGCCAGAACTTAACAATGAGCAGTTCTTC
>.|TRBV14|TRBJ1-4|.
CASSQTRTTNEKLFF
TGTGCCAGCAGCCAAACAAGAACAACTAATGAAAAACTGTTTTTT
>TRBD2|TRBV2|TRBJ2-7|.
CASSRLAGASEQYF
TGTGCCAGCAGTAGACTAGCGGGAGCCTCCGAGCAGTACTTC
>.|TRBV5-1|TRBJ1-6|few
CASSSSSYNSPLHF
TGCGCCAGCTCGAGTAGCTCCTATAATTCACCCCTCCACTTT
>.|TRBV7-5|TRBJ2-7|.
CARSLILCAYSYEQYF
TGTGCCAGAAGCTTAATTCTGTGCGCGTACTCCTACGAGCAGTACTTC
>TRBD2|TRBV28|TRBJ2-1|.
CATLAGAENEQFF
TGTGCCACCTTAGCGGGGGCGGAGAATGAGCAGTTCTTC
>.|TRBV5-1|TRBJ2-5|.
CASSLAGNRETQYF
TGCGCCAGCAGCTTGGCAGGGAATAGAGAGACCCAGTACTTC
>.|TRBV5-6|TRBJ1-2|.
CASSLGGDYGYTF
TGTGCCAGCAGCTTGGGCGGGGACTATGGCTACACCTTC
>TRBD2|TRBV7-9|TRBJ2-3|.
CASNNKVSGRRTDTQYF
TGTGCCAGCAACAACAAGGTCAGCGGGAGGAGGACAGATACGCAGTATTTT
>TRBD2|TRBV7-6|TRBJ2-3|.
CASSPGRDTQYF
TGTGCCAGCAGCCCCGGGAGGGATACGCAGTATTTT
>TRBD2|TRBV6-5|TRBJ2-7|.
CASSNTGTSRFEQYF
TGTGCCAGCAGTAATACCGGGACTAGCCGTTTCGAGCAGTACTTC
>.|TRBV11-2|TRBJ1-2|.
CASSGPRRVISYGYTF
TGTGCCAGCAGCGGCCCCCGCAGGGTAATAAGTTATGGCTACACCTTC
>TRBD1|TRBV5-6|TRBJ1-1|.
CASSLAWQGATEAFF
TGTGCCAGCAGCTTGGCGTGGCAGGGGGCGACTGAAGCTTTCTTT
>.|TRBV5-6|TRBJ2-7|.
CASSLWTSYEQYF
TGTGCCAGCAGCTTGTGGACTTCCTACGAGCAGTACTTC
>TRBD2|TRBV28|TRBJ2-7|once
CASSSPGTSGRNEQYF
TGTGCCAGCAGTTCCCCCGGGACTAGCGGGAGGAACGAGCAGTACTTC
>.|TRBV2|TRBJ1-5|.
CASSETAYSNQPQHF
TGTGCCAGCTCGGAGACCGCTTATAGCAATCAGCCCCAGCATTTT
>TRBD2|TRBV27|TRBJ2-1|.
CASSPPASGNNEQFF
TGTGCCAGCAGCCCGCCGGCTAGCGGCAACAATGAGCAGTTCTTC
>TRBD2|TRBV7-3|TRBJ2-1|.
CASSPTGTSGSNEQFF
TGTGCCAGCAGCCCCACTGGGACTAGCGGGAGCAATGAGCAGTTCTTC
>.|TRBV4-1|TRBJ1-4|.
CASSQAGWEKLFF
TGCGCCAGCAGCCAAGCAGGTTGGGAAAAACTGTTTTTT
>.|TRBV3-1/TRBV3-2|TRBJ1-2|once
CASSPLRTPYGYTF
TGTGCCAGCAGCCCACTTCGGACACCCTATGGCTACACCTTC
>.|TRBV7-3|TRBJ2-5|once
CASSLLGGIGYETQYF
TGTGCCAGCAGCTTACTAGGGGGTATTGGTTACGAGACCCAGTACTTC
>TRBD1|TRBV19|TRBJ2-2|few
CASSTGQGGYSGELFF
TGTGCCAGTAGCACCGGACAGGGCGGTTACTCCGGGGAGCTGTTTTTT
>.|TRBV3-1/TRBV3-2|TRBJ1-1|.
CASSQDRIANTEAFF
TGTGCCAGCAGCCAAGATCGGATAGCGAACACTGAAGCTTTCTTT
>TRBD1|TRBV28|TRBJ1-1|.
CASSLTGGANTNTEAFF
TGTGCCAGCAGTCTTACAGGGGGCGCGAATACGAACACTGAAGCTTTCTTT
>.|TRBV6-5|TRBJ1-5|.
CASSLKSYGNQPQHF
TGTGCCAGCAGTCTAAAATCATATGGCAATCAGCCCCAGCATTTT
>.|TRBV6-5|TRBJ1-3|few
CASSSPTRSGNTIYF
TGTGCCAGCAGTTCCCCTACTAGGTCCGGAAACACCATATATTTT
>TRBD2|TRBV10-3|TRBJ2-1|.
CAISGTSGKQFF
TGTGCCATCAGTGGGACTAGCGGGAAGCAGTTCTTC
>TRBD1|TRBV11-2|TRBJ2-4|.
CASSERPPGQGASIQYF
TGTGCCAGCAGCGAACGCCCGCCCGGTCAGGGGGCGAGCATTCAGTACTTC